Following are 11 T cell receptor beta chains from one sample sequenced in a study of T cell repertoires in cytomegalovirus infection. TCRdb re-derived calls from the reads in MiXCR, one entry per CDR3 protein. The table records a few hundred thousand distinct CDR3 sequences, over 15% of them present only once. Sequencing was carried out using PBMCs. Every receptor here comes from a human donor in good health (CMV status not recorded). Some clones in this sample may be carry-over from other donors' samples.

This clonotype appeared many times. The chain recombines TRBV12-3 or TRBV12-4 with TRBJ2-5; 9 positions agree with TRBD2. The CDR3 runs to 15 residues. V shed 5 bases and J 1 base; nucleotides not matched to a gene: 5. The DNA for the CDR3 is TGTGCCAGCAGTCCCCGTAGCGGGAGCCAAGAGACCCAGTACTTC. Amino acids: CASSPRSGSQETQYF.

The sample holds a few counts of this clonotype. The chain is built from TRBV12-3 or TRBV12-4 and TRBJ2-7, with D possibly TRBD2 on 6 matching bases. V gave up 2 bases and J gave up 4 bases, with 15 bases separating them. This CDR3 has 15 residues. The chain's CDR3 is CASSLSAGRGYEQYF. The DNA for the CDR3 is TGTGCCAGCAGTTTATCGGCGGGAAGAGGGTACGAGCAGTACTTC.

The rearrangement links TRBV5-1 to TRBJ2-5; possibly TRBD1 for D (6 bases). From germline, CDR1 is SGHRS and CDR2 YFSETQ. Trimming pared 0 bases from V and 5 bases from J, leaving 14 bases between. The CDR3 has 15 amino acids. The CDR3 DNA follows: TGCGCCAGCAGCTTGGGGGACAATCCGTTGGAGACCCAGTACTTC. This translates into CASSLGDNPLETQYF.

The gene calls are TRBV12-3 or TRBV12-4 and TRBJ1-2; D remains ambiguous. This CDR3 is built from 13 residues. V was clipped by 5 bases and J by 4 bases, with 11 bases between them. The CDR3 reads CASSPTQSYGYTF. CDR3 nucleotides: TGTGCCAGCAGTCCCACGCAGTCCTATGGCTACACCTTC.

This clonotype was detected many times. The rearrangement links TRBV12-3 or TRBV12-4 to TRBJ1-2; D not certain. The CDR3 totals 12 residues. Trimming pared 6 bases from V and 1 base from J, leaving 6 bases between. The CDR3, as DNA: TGTGCCAGCAGCCACAGTAACTATGGCTACACCTTC. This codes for CASSHSNYGYTF.

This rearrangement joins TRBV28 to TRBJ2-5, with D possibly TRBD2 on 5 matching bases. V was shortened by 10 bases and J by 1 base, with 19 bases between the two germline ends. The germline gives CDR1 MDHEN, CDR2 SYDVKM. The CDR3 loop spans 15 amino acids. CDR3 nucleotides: TGTGCCACCACTTCCGCTAGCTTCACCCAAGAGACCCAGTACTTC. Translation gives CATTSASFTQETQYF.

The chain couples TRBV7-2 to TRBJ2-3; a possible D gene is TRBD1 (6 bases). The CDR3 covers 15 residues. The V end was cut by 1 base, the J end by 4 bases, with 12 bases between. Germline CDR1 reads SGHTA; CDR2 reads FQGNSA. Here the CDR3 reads CASSLDRARADTQYF. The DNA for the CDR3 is TGTGCCAGCAGCTTAGACAGGGCACGGGCAGATACGCAGTATTTT.

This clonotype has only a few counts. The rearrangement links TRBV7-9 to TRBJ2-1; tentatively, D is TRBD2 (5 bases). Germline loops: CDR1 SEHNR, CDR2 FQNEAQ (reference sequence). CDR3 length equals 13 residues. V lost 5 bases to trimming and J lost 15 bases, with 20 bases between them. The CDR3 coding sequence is TGTGCCAGCAGCCCAACAAACCCGGGATTTGGGTTCTTC. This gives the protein CASSPTNPGFGFF.

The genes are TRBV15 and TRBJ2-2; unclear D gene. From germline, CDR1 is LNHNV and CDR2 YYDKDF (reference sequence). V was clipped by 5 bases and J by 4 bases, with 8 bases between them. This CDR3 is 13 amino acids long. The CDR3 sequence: CATSGPLTGELFF. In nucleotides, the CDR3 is TGTGCCACCAGCGGGCCCCTCACCGGGGAGCTGTTTTTT.

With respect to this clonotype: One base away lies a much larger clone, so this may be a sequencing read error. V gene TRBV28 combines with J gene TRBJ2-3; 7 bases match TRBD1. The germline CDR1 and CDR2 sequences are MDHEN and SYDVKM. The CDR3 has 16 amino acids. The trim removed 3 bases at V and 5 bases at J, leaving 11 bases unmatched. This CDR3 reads CASSFGSEGDRDTQYF. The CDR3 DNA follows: TGTGCCAGCAGTTTTGGTAGCGAGGGGGACAGAGATACGCAGTATTTT.

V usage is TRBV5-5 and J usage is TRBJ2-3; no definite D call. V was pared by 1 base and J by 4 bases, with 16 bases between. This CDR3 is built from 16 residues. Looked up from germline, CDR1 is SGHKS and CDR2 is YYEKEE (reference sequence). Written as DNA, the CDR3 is TGTGCCAGCAGCTTGCGCGCTATCTGGCGCGCAGATACGCAGTATTTT. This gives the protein CASSLRAIWRADTQYF.